The TCR beta chain described here comes from a study of blood T cells in healthy people across ages. Study-level results: It was held that the diversity estimates obtained from one million T cells were underestimates.

Each donor was a healthy Caucasian individual from Russia, aged roughly 6 to 100. The use of a sample-barcoded 5' primer and a J-beta primer mix characterized a second PCR of roughly 6 to 11 cycles. TCRdb ran MiXCR on the 5' RACE reads and lists one entry per CDR3 protein. The sample carries fewer than 1.5 million distinct CDR3 sequences, approximately 38% recorded once. This clonotype has more than one count but fewer than ten. Its antigen is still unknown. This clonotype was sampled from a woman aged 18 to 35 in good health. The sequencing input was blood.

CDR3 in DNA: TGCGCCAGCAGCCAAGATCCGAGGGATCAGCTCCTTAACTATGGCTACACCTTC. Protein: CASSQDPRDQLLNYGYTF. This chain connects TRBV4-1 to TRBJ1-2; D gene ambiguous. This CDR3 spans 18 amino acids. Germline lookup yields CDR1 MGHRA and CDR2 YSYEKL. Trimming pared 0 bases from V and 1 base from J, leaving 18 bases between.